This TCR beta chain stems from a study of beta chain features in type 1 diabetes. Across the whole study: Patients did not differ from healthy donors in age, gender or cell yield.

V was shortened by 3 bases and J by 1 base, with 11 bases between the two germline ends. Looked up from germline, CDR1 is MNHEY and CDR2 is SVGAGI. This CDR3 has 15 residues. Study-level points and caveats: Shorter TCRB CDR3s, moderately but significantly so, were found in Type 1 diabetes patients in all four CD4+ subsets. When cDNA is sequenced, cells with high TCR expression could be over-represented. VDJ junctions from type 1 diabetes patients carried fewer insertions and larger deletions.

This clone turned up a few times. Its antigen is as yet unknown. Of the isolated RNA, all was reverse transcribed, and so the sequenced material was expressed TCRB transcripts. Read counts averaged approximately 3.5 million for samples of naive, central memory and regulatory T cells. The data were produced by immunoSEQ multiplex PCR, yet TCRdb's version contains in-frame clones alone and is incomplete. The repertoire includes roughly 150,000 clones, 6.5% to 9.5% of them detected once, and approximately 0.85% sits in the top ten. Sequenced sample: central memory CD4+ T cells from blood. The J gene is TRBJ2-3, the V gene TRBV6-5; perhaps TRBD1 as D (6 bases). This receptor was identified in a woman in her thirties or forties with type 1 diabetes. CDR3: CASSYRRQGTDTQYF. The CDR3 DNA sequence: TGTGCCAGCAGTTATCGACGACAGGGCACAGATACGCAGTATTTT.